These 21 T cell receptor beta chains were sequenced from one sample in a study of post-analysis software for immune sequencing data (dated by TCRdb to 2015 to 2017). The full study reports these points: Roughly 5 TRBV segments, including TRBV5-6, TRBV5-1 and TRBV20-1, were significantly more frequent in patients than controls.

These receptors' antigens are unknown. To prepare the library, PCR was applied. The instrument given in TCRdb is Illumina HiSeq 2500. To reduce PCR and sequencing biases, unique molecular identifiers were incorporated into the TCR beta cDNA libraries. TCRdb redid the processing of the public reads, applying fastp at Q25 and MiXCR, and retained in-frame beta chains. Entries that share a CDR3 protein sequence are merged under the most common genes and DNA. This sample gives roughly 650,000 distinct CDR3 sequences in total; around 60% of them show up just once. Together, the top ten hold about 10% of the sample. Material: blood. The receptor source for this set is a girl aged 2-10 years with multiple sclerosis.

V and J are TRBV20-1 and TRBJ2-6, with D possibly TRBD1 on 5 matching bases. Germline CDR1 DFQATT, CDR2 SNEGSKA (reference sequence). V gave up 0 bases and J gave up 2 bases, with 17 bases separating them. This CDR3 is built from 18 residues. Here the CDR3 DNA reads TGCAGTGCTAGAGATCCTGGGGCCCCAATAGCTGGGGCCAACGTCCTGACTTTC. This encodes CSARDPGAPIAGANVLTF.

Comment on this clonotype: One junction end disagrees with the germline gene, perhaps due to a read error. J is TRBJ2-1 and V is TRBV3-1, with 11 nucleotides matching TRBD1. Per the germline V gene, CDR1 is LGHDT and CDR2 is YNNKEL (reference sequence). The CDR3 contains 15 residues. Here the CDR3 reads CANSRGQGAYNEQFF. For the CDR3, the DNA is TGTGCCAACAGCCGGGGACAGGGGGCCTACAATGAGCAGTTCTTC.

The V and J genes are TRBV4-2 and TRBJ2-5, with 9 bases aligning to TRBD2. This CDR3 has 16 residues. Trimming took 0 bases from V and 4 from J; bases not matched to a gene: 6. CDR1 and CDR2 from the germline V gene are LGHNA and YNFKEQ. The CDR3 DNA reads TGTGCCAGCAGCCAAGAAGCGCGGGGGGGCCGAGAGACCCAGTACTTC. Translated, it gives CASSQEARGGRETQYF.

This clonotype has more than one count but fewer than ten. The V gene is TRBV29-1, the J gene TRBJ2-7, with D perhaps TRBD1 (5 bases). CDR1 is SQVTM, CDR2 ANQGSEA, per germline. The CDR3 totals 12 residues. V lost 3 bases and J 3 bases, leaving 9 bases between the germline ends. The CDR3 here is CSVDDSFYEQYF. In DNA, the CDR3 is TGCAGCGTTGACGACAGTTTCTACGAGCAGTACTTC.

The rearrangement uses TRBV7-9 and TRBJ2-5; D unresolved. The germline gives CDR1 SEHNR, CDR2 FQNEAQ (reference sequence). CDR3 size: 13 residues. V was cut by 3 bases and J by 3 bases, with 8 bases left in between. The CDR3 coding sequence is TGTGCCAGCAGCTTTAGTGTCAAAGAGACCCAGTACTTC. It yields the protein CASSFSVKETQYF. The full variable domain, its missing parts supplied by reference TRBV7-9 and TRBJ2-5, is DTGVSQNPRHKITKRGQNVTFRCDPISEHNRLYWYRQTLGQGPEFLTYFQNEAQLEKSRLLSDRFSAERPKGSFSTLEIQRTEQGDSAMYLCASSFSVKETQYFGPGTRLLVL.

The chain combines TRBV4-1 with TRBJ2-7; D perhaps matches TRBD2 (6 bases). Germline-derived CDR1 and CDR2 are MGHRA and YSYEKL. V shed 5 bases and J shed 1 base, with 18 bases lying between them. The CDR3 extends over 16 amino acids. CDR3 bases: TGCGCCAGCAGCACTCAGGGACTTGACAATTCCTACGAGCAGTACTTC. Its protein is CASSTQGLDNSYEQYF.

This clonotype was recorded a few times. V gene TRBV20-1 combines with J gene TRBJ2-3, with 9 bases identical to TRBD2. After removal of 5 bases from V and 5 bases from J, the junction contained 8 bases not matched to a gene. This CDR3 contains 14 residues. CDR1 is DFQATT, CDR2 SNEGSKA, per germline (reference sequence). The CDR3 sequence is CSAQRAGGGDTQYF. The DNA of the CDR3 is TGCAGTGCTCAAAGAGCGGGGGGCGGAGATACGCAGTATTTT.

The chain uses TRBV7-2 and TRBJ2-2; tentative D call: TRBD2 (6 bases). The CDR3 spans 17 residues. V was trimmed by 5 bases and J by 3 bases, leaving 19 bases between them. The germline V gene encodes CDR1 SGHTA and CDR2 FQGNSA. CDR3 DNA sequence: TGTGCCAGCAGCCCTCGCGGGATCGCGAGTTACACCGGGGAGCTGTTTTTT. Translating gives CASSPRGIASYTGELFF.

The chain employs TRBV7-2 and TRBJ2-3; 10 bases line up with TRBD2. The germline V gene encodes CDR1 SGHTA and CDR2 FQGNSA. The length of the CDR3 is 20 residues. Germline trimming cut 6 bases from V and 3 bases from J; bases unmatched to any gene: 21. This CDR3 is CASRPTRERGGSERTDTQYF. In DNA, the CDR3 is TGTGCCAGCAGACCTACCAGGGAGCGGGGGGGCTCCGAGCGAACAGATACGCAGTATTTT.

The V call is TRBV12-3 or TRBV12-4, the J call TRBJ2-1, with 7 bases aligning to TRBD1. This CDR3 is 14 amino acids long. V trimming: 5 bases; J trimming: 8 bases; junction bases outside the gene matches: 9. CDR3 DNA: TGTGCCAGCAGTAGGCCAGGGGGATTATATGAGCAGTTCTTC. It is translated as CASSRPGGLYEQFF.

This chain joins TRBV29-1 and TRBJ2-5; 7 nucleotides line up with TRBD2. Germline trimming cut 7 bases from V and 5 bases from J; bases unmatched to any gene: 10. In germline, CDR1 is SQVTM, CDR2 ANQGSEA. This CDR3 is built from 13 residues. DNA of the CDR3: TGCAGCGGGGGGAGGGAGGCACCGGAGACCCAGTACTTC. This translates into CSGGREAPETQYF.

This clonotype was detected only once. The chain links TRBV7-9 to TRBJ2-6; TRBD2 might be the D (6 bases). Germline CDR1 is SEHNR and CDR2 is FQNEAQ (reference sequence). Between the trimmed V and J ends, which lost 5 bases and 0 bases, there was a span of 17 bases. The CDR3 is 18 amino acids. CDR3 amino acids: CASSGMEGEDSGANVLTF. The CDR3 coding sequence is TGTGCCAGCAGCGGTATGGAGGGCGAGGACTCTGGGGCCAACGTCCTGACTTTC.

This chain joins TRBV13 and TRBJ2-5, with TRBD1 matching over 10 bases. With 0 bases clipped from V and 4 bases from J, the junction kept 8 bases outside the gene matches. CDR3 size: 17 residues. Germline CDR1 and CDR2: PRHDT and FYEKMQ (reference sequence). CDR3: CASSLGGPTGGRETQYF. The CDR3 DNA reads TGTGCCAGCAGCTTAGGGGGGCCGACAGGGGGCAGAGAGACCCAGTACTTC.

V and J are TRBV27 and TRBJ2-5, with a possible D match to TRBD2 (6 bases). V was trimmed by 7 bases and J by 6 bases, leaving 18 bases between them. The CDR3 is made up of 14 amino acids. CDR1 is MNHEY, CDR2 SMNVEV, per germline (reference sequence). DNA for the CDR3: TGTGCCAGCACGTTAGCGCCGGGGGTTAAGACCCAGTACTTC. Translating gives CASTLAPGVKTQYF.

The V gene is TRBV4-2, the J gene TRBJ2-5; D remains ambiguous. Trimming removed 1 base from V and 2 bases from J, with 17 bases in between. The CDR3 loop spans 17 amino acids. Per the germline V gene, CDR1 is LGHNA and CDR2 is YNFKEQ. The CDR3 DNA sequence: TGTGCCAGCAGCCAAGGAAGTAGGGCAACTAAACAAGAGACCCAGTACTTC. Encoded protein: CASSQGSRATKQETQYF.

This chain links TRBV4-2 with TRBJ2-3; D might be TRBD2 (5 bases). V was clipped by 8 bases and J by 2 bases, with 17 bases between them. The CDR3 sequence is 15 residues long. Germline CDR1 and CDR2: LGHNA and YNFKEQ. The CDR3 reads CASRLEGGLTDTQYF. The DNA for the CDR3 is TGTGCCAGCCGGCTCGAAGGCGGACTCACAGATACGCAGTATTTT.

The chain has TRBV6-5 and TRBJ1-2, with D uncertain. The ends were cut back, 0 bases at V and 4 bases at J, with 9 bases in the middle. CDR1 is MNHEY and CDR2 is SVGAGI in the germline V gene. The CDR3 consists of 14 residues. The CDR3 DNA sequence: TGTGCCAGCAGTTACTCTCGGGAATTCTATGGCTACACCTTC. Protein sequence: CASSYSREFYGYTF.

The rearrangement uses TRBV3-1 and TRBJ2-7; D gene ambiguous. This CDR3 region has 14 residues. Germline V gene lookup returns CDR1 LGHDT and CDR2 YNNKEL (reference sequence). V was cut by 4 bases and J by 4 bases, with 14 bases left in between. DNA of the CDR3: TGTGCCAGCAGCCTTGGACCGGTTAATTACGAGCAGTACTTC. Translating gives CASSLGPVNYEQYF.

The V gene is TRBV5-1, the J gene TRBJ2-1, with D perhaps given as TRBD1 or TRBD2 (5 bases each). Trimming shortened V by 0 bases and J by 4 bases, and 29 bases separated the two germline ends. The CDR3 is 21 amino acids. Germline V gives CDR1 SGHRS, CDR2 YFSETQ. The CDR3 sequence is CASSLVLGARSWGLEYNEQFF. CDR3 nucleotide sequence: TGCGCCAGCAGCTTGGTGCTCGGGGCCCGTTCTTGGGGGTTGGAGTACAATGAGCAGTTCTTC. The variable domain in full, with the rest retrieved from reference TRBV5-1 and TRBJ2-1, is KAGVTQTPRYLIKTRGQQVTLSCSPISGHRSVSWYQQTPGQGLQFLFEYFSETQRNKGNFPGRFSGRQFSNSRSEMNVSTLELGDSALYLCASSLVLGARSWGLEYNEQFFGPGTRLTVL.

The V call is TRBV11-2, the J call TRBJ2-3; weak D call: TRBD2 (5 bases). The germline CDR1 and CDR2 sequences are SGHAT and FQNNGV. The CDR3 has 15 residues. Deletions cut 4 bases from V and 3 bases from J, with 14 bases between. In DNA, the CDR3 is TGTGCCAGCAGCTCCCGAGGGCCGCGGACAGATACGCAGTATTTT. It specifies CASSSRGPRTDTQYF.

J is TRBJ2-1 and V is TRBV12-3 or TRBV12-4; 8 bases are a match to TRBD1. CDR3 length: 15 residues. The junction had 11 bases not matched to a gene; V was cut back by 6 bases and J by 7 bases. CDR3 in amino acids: CASRDGQGLENEQFF. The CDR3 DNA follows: TGTGCCAGCAGAGACGGACAGGGCCTCGAGAATGAGCAGTTCTTC.